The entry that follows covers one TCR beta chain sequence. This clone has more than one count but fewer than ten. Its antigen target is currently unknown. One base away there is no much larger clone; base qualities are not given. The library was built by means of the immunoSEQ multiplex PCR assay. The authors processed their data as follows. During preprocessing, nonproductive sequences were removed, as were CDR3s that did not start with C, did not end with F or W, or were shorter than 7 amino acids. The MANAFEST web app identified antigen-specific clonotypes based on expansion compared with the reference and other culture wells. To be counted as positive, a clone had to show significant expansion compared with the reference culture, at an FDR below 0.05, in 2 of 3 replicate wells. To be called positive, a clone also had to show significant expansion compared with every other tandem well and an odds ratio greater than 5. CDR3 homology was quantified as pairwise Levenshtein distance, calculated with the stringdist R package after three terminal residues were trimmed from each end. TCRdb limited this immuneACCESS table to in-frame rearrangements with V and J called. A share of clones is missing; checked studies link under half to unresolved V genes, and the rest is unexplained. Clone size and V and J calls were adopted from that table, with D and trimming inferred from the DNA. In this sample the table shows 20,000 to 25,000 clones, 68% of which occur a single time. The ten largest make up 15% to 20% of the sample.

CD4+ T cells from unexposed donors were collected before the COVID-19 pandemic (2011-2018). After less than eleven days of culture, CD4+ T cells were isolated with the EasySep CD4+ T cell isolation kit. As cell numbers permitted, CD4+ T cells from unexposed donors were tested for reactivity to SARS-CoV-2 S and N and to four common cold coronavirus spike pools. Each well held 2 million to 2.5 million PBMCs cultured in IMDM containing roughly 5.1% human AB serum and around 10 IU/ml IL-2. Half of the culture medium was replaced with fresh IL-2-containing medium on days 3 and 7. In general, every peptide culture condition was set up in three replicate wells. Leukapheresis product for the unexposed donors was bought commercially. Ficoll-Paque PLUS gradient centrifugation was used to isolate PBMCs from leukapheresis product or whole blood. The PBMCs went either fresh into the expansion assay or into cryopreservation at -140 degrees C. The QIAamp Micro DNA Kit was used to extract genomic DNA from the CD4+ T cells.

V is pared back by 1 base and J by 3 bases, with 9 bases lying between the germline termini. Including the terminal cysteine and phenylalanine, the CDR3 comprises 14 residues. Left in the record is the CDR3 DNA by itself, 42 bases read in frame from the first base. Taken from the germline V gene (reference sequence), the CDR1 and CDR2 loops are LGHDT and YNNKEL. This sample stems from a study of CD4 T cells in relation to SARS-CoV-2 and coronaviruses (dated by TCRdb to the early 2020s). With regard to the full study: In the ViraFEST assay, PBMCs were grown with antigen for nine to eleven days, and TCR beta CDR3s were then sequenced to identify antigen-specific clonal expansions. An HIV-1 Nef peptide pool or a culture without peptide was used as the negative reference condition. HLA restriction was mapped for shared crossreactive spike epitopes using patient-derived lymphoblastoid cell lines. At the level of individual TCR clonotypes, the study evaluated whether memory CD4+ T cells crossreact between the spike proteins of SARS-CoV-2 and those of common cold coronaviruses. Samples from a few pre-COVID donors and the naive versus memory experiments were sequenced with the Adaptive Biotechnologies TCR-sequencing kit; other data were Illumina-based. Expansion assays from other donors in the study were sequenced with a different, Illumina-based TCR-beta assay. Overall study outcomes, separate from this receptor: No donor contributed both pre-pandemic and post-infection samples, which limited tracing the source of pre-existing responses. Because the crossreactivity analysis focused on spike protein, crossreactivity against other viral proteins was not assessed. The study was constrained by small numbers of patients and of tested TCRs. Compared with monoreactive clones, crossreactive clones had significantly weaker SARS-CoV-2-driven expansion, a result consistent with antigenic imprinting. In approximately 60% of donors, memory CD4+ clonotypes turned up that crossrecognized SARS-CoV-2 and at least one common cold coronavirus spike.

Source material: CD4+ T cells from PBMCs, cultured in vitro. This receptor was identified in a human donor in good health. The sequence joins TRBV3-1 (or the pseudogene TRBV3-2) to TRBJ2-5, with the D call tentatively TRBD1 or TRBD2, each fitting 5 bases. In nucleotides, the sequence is TGTGCCAGCAGCCAAGCATGGGGGAAAGAGACCCAGTACTTC. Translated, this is CASSQAWGKETQYF.